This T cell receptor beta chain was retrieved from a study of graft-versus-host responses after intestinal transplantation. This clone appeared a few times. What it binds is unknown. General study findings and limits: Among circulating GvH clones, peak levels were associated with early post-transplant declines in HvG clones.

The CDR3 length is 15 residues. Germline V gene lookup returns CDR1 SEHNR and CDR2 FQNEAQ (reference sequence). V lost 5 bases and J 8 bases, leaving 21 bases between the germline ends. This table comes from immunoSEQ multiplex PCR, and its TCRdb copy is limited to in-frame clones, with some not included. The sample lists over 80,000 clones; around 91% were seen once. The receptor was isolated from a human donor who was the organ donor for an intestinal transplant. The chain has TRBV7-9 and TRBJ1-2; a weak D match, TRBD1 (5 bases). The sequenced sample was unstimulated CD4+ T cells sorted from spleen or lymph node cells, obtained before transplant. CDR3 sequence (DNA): TGTGCCAGCAGCCAAGGTCGGGGGGATATGGAAGGCTACACCTTC. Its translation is CASSQGRGDMEGYTF. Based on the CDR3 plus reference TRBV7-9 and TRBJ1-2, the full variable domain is DTGVSQNPRHKITKRGQNVTFRCDPISEHNRLYWYRQTLGQGPEFLTYFQNEAQLEKSRLLSDRFSAERPKGSFSTLEIQRTEQGDSAMYLCASSQGRGDMEGYTFGSGTRLTVV.